The 15 T cell receptor beta chains in this list originate from one sample, sequenced in a study of T cell changes during pregnancy in multiple sclerosis. Here immunoSEQ multiplex PCR was the method, and the copy in TCRdb shows in-frame clones only, minus some. The profile shows about 40,000 clones, 80% to 90% of them singletons. Sequenced here: CD4+ T cells from peripheral blood mononuclear cells, sampled in the first trimester of pregnancy. Every receptor here comes from a female donor with multiple sclerosis, enrolled in a pregnancy study.

The chain has TRBV2 and TRBJ2-2; D is unresolved. This CDR3 has 14 amino acids. V shed 6 bases and J shed 1 base, with 9 bases lying between them. Germline CDR1 and CDR2: SNHLY and FYNNEI. CDR3 sequence (DNA): TGTGCCAGCAGCGAGACACTGAACACCGGGGAGCTGTTTTTT. Translation: CASSETLNTGELFF.

The gene calls are TRBV7-9 and TRBJ1-1; possible D gene TRBD1, 5 bases. CDR3 length: 12 amino acids. CDR1 SEHNR and CDR2 FQNEAQ come from the germline V gene (reference sequence). V shed 1 base and J shed 6 bases, with 6 bases lying between them. CDR3 in DNA: TGTGCCAGCAGCTTAGAAGGGGCTGAAGCTTTCTTT. It encodes CASSLEGAEAFF.

V is TRBV18 and J is TRBJ2-7, with a tentative D call TRBD2 (6 bases). Germline CDR1 is KGHSH and CDR2 is LQKENI. This CDR3 has 14 residues. Trimming removed 6 bases at V and 7 bases at J, with 19 bases between. Written as DNA, the CDR3 is TGTGCCAGCTCGCCTACCGGGCCACGGGAGGAGCAGTACTTC. Its protein is CASSPTGPREEQYF.

This chain links TRBV6-6 with TRBJ1-5, with TRBD1 identical over 8 bases. Germline CDR1 is MNHNY and CDR2 is SVGAGI (reference sequence). V dropped 9 bases and J dropped 2; count of bases not matched to a gene: 12. The CDR3 spans 16 residues. CDR3 in amino acids: CASRGTRGPGNQPQHF. For the CDR3, the DNA is TGTGCCAGTAGAGGCACCAGGGGGCCTGGCAATCAGCCCCAGCATTTT.

This sequence joins TRBV19 and TRBJ2-5; 7 bases map to TRBD2. V was pared by 2 bases and J by 5 bases, with 11 bases of the junction left unmatched. The germline gives CDR1 LNHDA, CDR2 SQIVND (reference sequence). The CDR3 has 16 residues. The CDR3 loop is CASSIIRGGGRETQYF. The CDR3 DNA reads TGTGCCAGTAGTATAATTCGCGGGGGAGGTCGGGAGACCCAGTACTTC. Combining the CDR3 with reference TRBV19 and TRBJ2-5 gives the whole variable domain DGGITQSPKYLFRKEGQNVTLSCEQNLNHDAMYWYRQDPGQGLRLIYYSQIVNDFQKGDIAEGYSVSREKKESFPLTVTSAQKNPTAFYLCASSIIRGGGRETQYFGPGTRLLVL.

This chain connects TRBV19 to TRBJ1-5; D perhaps matches TRBD1 (5 bases). CDR3 length: 15 residues. The V and J ends lost 1 base and 6 bases respectively, with 13 bases between them. The germline V gene has CDR1 LNHDA and CDR2 SQIVND (reference sequence). The CDR3, as DNA: TGTGCCAGTAGTATAGGGGGGGGTGCAGCTCAGCCCCAGCATTTT. Amino acid sequence: CASSIGGGAAQPQHF. The variable domain in full, with the rest retrieved from reference TRBV19 and TRBJ1-5, is DGGITQSPKYLFRKEGQNVTLSCEQNLNHDAMYWYRQDPGQGLRLIYYSQIVNDFQKGDIAEGYSVSREKKESFPLTVTSAQKNPTAFYLCASSIGGGAAQPQHFGDGTRLSIL.

CDR3 amino acids: CATSTGLGPNNEQFF. CDR3 nucleotides: TGTGCCACCTCGACAGGACTTGGGCCCAACAATGAGCAGTTCTTC. The rearrangement uses TRBV15 and TRBJ2-1; the D gene is possibly TRBD1 (6 bases). Trimming cost V 8 bases and J 5 bases, with 19 bases left between them. Germline V CDR1 and CDR2: LNHNV, YYDKDF (reference sequence). This CDR3 has 15 residues. Using reference TRBV15 and TRBJ2-1 for the parts outside the CDR3, the full variable domain is DAMVIQNPRYQVTQFGKPVTLSCSQTLNHNVMYWYQQKSSQAPKLLFHYYDKDFNNEADTPDNFQSRRPNTSFCFLDIRSPGLGDTAMYLCATSTGLGPNNEQFFGPGTRLTVL.

The chain combines TRBV11-3 with TRBJ1-1, with D unresolved. Deletions cut 5 bases from V and 5 bases from J, with 18 bases between. The V gene's germline CDR1 is SGHNT and CDR2 YENEEA. This CDR3 is 15 amino acids long. In nucleotides, the CDR3 is TGTGCCAGCAGCCCAAGCGGTCCTCCGTATACTGAAGCTTTCTTT. Amino acid sequence: CASSPSGPPYTEAFF.

By frequency in the sample, this clone is medium-sized. The chain recombines TRBV5-1 with TRBJ2-1, with 13 nucleotides matching TRBD2. The CDR3 totals 15 residues. Germline loops: CDR1 SGHRS, CDR2 YFSETQ. V shed 1 base, J shed 7 bases, and the junction held 2 bases outside the gene matches. The CDR3 sequence: CASSLTSGRENEQFF. The CDR3 DNA is TGCGCCAGCAGCTTGACTAGCGGGAGGGAGAATGAGCAGTTCTTC.

The sample holds a few counts of this clone. The gene calls are TRBV6-1 and TRBJ1-1; 7 nucleotides align to TRBD1. V lost 6 bases, J lost 0 bases, and 7 bases stayed unmatched. The CDR3 totals 15 residues. In germline, CDR1 is MNHNS, CDR2 SASEGT. The CDR3 loop is CASSNAGQMNTEAFF. The CDR3 DNA follows: TGTGCCAGCAGCAACGCGGGACAGATGAACACTGAAGCTTTCTTT.

This chain uses TRBV10-3 with TRBJ2-7; TRBD1 is a possible D gene (5 bases). Germline V gives CDR1 ENHRY, CDR2 SYGVKD. The CDR3 runs to 13 residues. Deletions cut 6 bases from V and 4 bases from J, with 13 bases between. The CDR3 nucleotides read TGTGCCATCAGCGTCGGGCAGGGTTACGAGCAGTACTTC. Residues: CAISVGQGYEQYF.

The chain is built from TRBV6-5 and TRBJ1-3; D not certain. The CDR3 is 16 residues long. Trimming pared 0 bases from V and 0 bases from J, leaving 9 bases between. Germline V gives CDR1 MNHEY, CDR2 SVGAGI. The CDR3 sequence: CASSYSSRGSGNTIYF. CDR3 in DNA: TGTGCCAGCAGTTACTCAAGTCGCGGCTCTGGAAACACCATATATTTT.

This clone occurred once. J is TRBJ1-1 and V is TRBV4-1, with D unclear. Germline V gene data show CDR1 as MGHRA and CDR2 as YSYEKL. Trimming cost V 2 bases and J 3 bases, with 13 bases left between them. The CDR3 spans 15 residues. The CDR3 spells CASSQSNIRHTEAFF. The CDR3 region has the DNA TGCGCCAGCAGCCAATCTAATATACGCCACACTGAAGCTTTCTTT.

The gene calls are TRBV19 and TRBJ1-4; D unresolved. CDR1 is LNHDA and CDR2 is SQIVND in the germline V gene (reference sequence). V lost 5 bases, J lost 8 bases, and 18 bases lay in between. There are 15 residues in the CDR3. The CDR3 DNA reads TGTGCCAGTAGTCTCGACCGGGTCAAGGAGGAAAAACTGTTTTTT. Its protein is CASSLDRVKEEKLFF. The full variable domain, with the rest looked up from reference TRBV19 and TRBJ1-4, is DGGITQSPKYLFRKEGQNVTLSCEQNLNHDAMYWYRQDPGQGLRLIYYSQIVNDFQKGDIAEGYSVSREKKESFPLTVTSAQKNPTAFYLCASSLDRVKEEKLFFGSGTQLSVL.

The genes are TRBV5-6 and TRBJ2-7; D is unresolved. V gave up 4 bases and J gave up 2 bases, with 16 bases separating them. Per germline, CDR1 SGHDT and CDR2 YYEEEE. The CDR3 sequence is 15 residues long. DNA of the CDR3: TGTGCCAGCAGCCTTTGGGCCTTCAATACCTACGAGCAGTACTTC. Amino acids: CASSLWAFNTYEQYF.